Given below is one TCR beta chain in context. Participants were aged roughly 18 to 100 years from about 25 US areas. People in the exposed group encountered a COVID-19 case within 2 weeks before entering the study. Per germline, CDR1 SGHRS and CDR2 YFSETQ. Trimming shortened V by 0 bases and J by 5 bases, and 12 bases separated the two germline ends. The CDR3 contains 16 residues. This specimen comes from a study of blood T cell repertoires in COVID-19. Study-level information: Acute-phase and convalescent COVID-19 samples originated in the United States, Italy and Spain.

Source study methods: Reference gene primer amplification yielded estimated nucleated cell counts. TCRdb's table, derived via immunoSEQ multiplex PCR, lists solely in-frame clones and lacks some. The V and J calls and clone size are taken from that table; D and trimming were inferred from the DNA. The table includes fewer than 250,000 clones, 75% to 90% detected once. This TCR derives from a woman aged 30 to 39 who had been exposed to COVID-19. The J gene is TRBJ1-6, the V gene TRBV5-1, with D possibly being TRBD1 (6 bases). Input material: PBMCs or T cells enriched from blood (not recorded which). The CDR3 loop reads CASSLGWGQDNSPLHF. The CDR3 coding sequence is TGCGCCAGCAGCTTGGGATGGGGGCAGGATAATTCACCCCTCCACTTT. The whole variable domain, filled in from reference TRBV5-1 and TRBJ1-6, reads KAGVTQTPRYLIKTRGQQVTLSCSPISGHRSVSWYQQTPGQGLQFLFEYFSETQRNKGNFPGRFSGRQFSNSRSEMNVSTLELGDSALYLCASSLGWGQDNSPLHFGNGTRLTVT.